Below are 3 T cell receptor beta chains sequenced from a single sample in a study of blood T cell repertoires in COVID-19. The repertoire was sequenced with immunoSEQ multiplex PCR; TCRdb's copy has only in-frame clones and lacks some. The sample lists 300,000 to 450,000 clones, 88% seen once, with just over 1% in the top ten. What was sequenced was PBMCs or T cells enriched from blood (not recorded which). The receptors originated from a woman between 25 and 40 years old who had been exposed to COVID-19.

The CDR3: CASSIGDRSNEKLFF. The CDR3 DNA is TGTGCCAGTAGTATCGGGGACAGGAGTAATGAAAAACTGTTTTTT. The chain carries TRBV19 and TRBJ1-4; 8 bases are a match to TRBD1. Germline loops: CDR1 LNHDA, CDR2 SQIVND (reference sequence). The CDR3 has 15 amino acids. V was clipped by 3 bases and J by 4 bases; unmatched bases: 4. Complete variable domain (other parts from reference TRBV19 and TRBJ1-4): DGGITQSPKYLFRKEGQNVTLSCEQNLNHDAMYWYRQDPGQGLRLIYYSQIVNDFQKGDIAEGYSVSREKKESFPLTVTSAQKNPTAFYLCASSIGDRSNEKLFFGSGTQLSVL.

The count of this clone is one. V gene TRBV4-1 combines with J gene TRBJ1-1, with a tentative D call TRBD1 (5 bases). V was trimmed by 4 bases and J by 1 base, leaving 19 bases between them. This CDR3 comprises 17 residues. Germline CDR1 reads MGHRA; CDR2 reads YSYEKL. The CDR3 DNA reads as TGCGCCAGCAGCCCAGGATTGGGGCAAGGAAGGAACACTGAAGCTTTCTTT. Residues: CASSPGLGQGRNTEAFF.

This chain uses TRBV6-2 or TRBV6-3 with TRBJ2-7; 9 nucleotides match TRBD2. The CDR3 spans 17 residues. The germline gives CDR1 MNHEY, CDR2 SVGEGT. J was trimmed by 4 bases and V by 2 bases; bases with no gene match: 12. CDR3 in DNA: TGTGCCAGCAGTTACGAGTCTAGCGGGGTCCCTCCGTACGAGCAGTACTTC. Translating it yields CASSYESSGVPPYEQYF.